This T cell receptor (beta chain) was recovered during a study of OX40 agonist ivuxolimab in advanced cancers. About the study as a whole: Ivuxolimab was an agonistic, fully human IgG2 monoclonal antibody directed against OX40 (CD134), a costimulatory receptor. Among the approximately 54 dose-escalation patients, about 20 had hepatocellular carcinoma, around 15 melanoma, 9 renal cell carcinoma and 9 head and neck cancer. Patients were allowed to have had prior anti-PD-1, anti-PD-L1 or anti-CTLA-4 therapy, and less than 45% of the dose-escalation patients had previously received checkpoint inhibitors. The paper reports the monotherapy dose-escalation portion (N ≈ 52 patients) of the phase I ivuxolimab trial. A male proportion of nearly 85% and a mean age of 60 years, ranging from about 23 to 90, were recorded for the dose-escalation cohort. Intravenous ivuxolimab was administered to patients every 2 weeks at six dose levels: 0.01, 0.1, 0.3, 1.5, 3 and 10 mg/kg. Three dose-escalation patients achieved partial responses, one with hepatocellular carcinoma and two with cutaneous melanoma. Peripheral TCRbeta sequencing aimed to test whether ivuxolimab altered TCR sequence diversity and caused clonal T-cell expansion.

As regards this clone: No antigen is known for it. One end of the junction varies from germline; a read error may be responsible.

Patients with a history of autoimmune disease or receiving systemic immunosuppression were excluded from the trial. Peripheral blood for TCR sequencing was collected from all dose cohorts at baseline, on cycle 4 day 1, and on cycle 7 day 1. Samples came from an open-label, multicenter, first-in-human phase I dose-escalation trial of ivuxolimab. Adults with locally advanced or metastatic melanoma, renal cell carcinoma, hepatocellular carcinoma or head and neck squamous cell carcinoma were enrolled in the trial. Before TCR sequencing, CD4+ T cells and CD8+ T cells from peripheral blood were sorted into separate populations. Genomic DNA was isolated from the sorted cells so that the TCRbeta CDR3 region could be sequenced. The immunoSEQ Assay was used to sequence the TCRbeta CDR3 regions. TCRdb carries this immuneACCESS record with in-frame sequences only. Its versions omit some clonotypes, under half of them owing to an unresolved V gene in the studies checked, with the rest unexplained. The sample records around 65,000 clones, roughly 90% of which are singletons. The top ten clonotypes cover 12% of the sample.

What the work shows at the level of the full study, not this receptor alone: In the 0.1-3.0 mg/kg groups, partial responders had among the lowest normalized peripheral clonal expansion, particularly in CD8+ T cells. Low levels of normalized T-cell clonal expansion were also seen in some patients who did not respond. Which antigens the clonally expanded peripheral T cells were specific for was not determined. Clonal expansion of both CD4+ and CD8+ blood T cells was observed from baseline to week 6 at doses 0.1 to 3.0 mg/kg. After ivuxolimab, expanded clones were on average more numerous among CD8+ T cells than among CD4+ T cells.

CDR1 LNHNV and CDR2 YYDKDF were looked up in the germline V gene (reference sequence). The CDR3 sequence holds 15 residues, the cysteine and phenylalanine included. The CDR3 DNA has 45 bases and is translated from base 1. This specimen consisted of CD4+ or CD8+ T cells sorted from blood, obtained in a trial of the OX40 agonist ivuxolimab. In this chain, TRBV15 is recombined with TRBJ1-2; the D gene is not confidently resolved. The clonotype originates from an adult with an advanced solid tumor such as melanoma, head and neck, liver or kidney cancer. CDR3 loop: CATNRDSATNYGYTF. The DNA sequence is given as TGTGCCACCAACAGAGATTCAGCTACTAACTATGGCTACACCTTC.